A single sample gave rise to the 5 T cell receptor beta chains below, sequenced in a study of T cells in Graves' hyperthyroidism and ophthalmopathy. From RNA transcripts, TCR beta CDR3 regions were amplified. First-round RT-PCR targeting the TCR CDR3 was performed with the HTBI primer set. From the multiplex PCR reads, TCRdb called clonotypes with MiXCR, one entry per CDR3 protein. The sample comprises over 300,000 distinct CDR3 sequences, approximately 15% of which are singletons, and about 11% rests with the top ten. The sample consisted of blood. These receptors were taken from a woman aged 60-70 years with Graves' hyperthyroidism.

The table lists this clonotype with many counts. The chain is built from TRBV18 and TRBJ2-1; no clear D. This CDR3 region has 16 residues. V dropped 3 bases and J dropped 0 bases, with 12 bases sitting between them. The germline CDR1 and CDR2 sequences are KGHSH and LQKENI. CDR3 sequence reads: CASSPQVESSYNEQFF. Here the CDR3 DNA reads TGTGCCAGCTCACCTCAGGTGGAGAGCTCCTACAATGAGCAGTTCTTC.

This clonotype was detected ten times or more. The chain's CDR3 is CASSFGDRVNGYTF. DNA for the CDR3: TGTGCCAGCAGTTTTGGGGACAGGGTGAATGGCTACACCTTC. The chain has TRBV28 and TRBJ1-2, with 9 bases identical to TRBD1. The CDR3 is 14 amino acids. Germline V gene lookup returns CDR1 MDHEN and CDR2 SYDVKM. Germline trimming cut 3 bases from V and 6 bases from J; bases unmatched to any gene: 5.

The chain has TRBV10-3 and TRBJ2-7, with TRBD2 identical over 7 bases. CDR1 is ENHRY, CDR2 SYGVKD, per germline. Germline trimming cut 0 bases from V and 1 base from J; bases unmatched to any gene: 12. The CDR3 loop spans 18 amino acids. As DNA, the CDR3 is TGTGCCATCAGTGAGTCCGGCCGGGGCGGGAGTGGTTCCTACGAGCAGTACTTC. This codes for CAISESGRGGSGSYEQYF.

Points on this clonotype: This may arise from a read error, as a much more abundant clone is one base away. This rearrangement joins TRBV12-3 or TRBV12-4 to TRBJ1-3; D not certain. The ends were cut back, 6 bases at V and 2 bases at J, with 14 bases in the middle. This CDR3 comprises 15 residues. The CDR3 region has the DNA TGTGCCAGCAGCTACAGCGTACTCCCTGGAAACACCATATATTTT. Translating gives CASSYSVLPGNTIYF.

V is TRBV24-1 and J is TRBJ1-2; D is undetermined. The CDR3 consists of 13 residues. The germline V gene has CDR1 KGHDR and CDR2 SFDVKD. Trimming removed 0 bases at V and 5 bases at J, with 6 bases between. CDR3 sequence (DNA): TGTGCCACCAGTGATTTGCGAGAATATGGCTACACCTTC. Translated, it gives CATSDLREYGYTF.